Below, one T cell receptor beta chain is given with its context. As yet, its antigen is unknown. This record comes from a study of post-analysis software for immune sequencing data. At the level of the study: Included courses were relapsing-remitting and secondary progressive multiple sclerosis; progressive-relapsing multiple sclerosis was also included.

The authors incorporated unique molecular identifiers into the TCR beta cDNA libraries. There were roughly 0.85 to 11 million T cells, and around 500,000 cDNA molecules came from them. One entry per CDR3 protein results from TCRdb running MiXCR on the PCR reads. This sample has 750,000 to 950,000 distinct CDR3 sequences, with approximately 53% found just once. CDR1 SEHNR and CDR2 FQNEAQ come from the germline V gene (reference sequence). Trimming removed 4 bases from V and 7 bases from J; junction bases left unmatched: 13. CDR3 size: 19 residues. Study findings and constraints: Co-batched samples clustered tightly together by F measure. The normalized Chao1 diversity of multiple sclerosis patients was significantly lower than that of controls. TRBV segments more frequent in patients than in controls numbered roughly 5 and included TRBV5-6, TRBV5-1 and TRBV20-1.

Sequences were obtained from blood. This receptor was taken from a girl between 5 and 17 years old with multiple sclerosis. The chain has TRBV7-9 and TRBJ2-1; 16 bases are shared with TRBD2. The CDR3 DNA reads TGTGCCAGCAGCTCAGGGGGACTAGCGGGAGGGTGGCCTTGGAATGAGCAGTTCTTC. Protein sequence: CASSSGGLAGGWPWNEQFF.